This T cell receptor (beta chain) was sequenced during a study of blood T cell repertoires in COVID-19. As for the study in general: Samples came from the United States, Italy and Spain, spanning acute and convalescent COVID-19. In each case, the material was cDNA or gDNA derived from T cells, B-cell-depleted T cells, or PBMCs.

Clones were read by immunoSEQ multiplex PCR, and TCRdb kept only the in-frame ones, dropping some. Counted here are more than 150,000 clones, 82% occurring once; the ten biggest clones make up more than 4.5%. This receptor was taken from a woman aged 30 to 39 with acute or convalescent COVID-19. Sequences were obtained from peripheral blood.

The DNA for the CDR3 is TGTGCCAGCAGCCGCCTCGGGGGAGTCGATGGCTACACCTTC. Encoded protein: CASSRLGGVDGYTF. The J gene is TRBJ1-2, the V gene TRBV7-3; D is possibly TRBD1 (5 bases). Germline-derived CDR1 and CDR2 are SGHTA and FQGTGA. Trimming left V 5 bases short and J 6 bases short, with 16 bases between. This CDR3 comprises 14 residues. The whole variable domain, remainder taken from reference TRBV7-3 and TRBJ1-2, is GAGVSQTPSNKVTEKGKYVELRCDPISGHTALYWYRQSLGQGPEFLIYFQGTGAADDSGLPNDRFFAVRPEGSVSTLKIQRTERGDSAVYLCASSRLGGVDGYTFGSGTRLTVV.